This TCR delta chain was observed in a study of Vδ1+ human thymocytes (dated by TCRdb to 2016 to 2018). Regarding the research as a whole: The study characterised mRNA-level TRG and TRD CDR3 repertoires of highly purified Vdelta1+ thymocytes from young children as a data resource. Earlier work had validated the multiplex-based CDR3 amplicon strategy against 5'RACE-based methods for generating CDR3 amplicons. The full study reports these points: Because unexpected Vdelta2 sequences could lead to misinterpretation of bulk repertoire data, the authors recommended using highly purified populations and validating at the single-cell level. Donors did not cluster by age or sex, so the analyses were not stratified by age or sex. Approximately 19% of thymic TRD sequences were found to be Vdelta2 (and few were Vdelta3) despite high sort purity, in contrast to peripheral blood Vdelta1+ controls. Thymic TRG and TRD repertoires appeared highly polyclonal with Gaussian CDR3 length distributions, unlike oligoclonal peripheral blood repertoires. Many TRG clonotypes were shared between donors (up to about 6.9x10^3), whereas TRD repertoires were essentially private (max roughly 120 shared).

On this clone itself: What antigen it recognizes has not been identified. No much larger clone is present one base from it, and per-base qualities are unavailable.

Thymic samples were depleted of alphabeta T cells, then CD3+ TCRVdelta1+ TCRVdelta2- thymocytes were FACS-sorted. The purity of the sorted Vdelta1+ thymocytes fell between about 96% and 99.6%. Thymic specimens came from fewer than 10 paediatric patients undergoing corrective cardiac surgery, aged from about 5 days to 17 months. Thymic tissue was dispersed and mononuclear cells isolated on a Histopaque-1077 density gradient. For staining, the antibodies used were anti-TCRVdelta1 clone TS8.2, anti-TCRVdelta2 clone B6, anti-CD3 clone HIT3a and anti-TCRalphabeta clone IP26. Reading from cysteine to phenylalanine, the CDR3 counts 21 amino acids. The kept DNA is CDR3 alone, 63 bases in frame from the first base. Clipping removes 0 bases from V and 4 bases from J, with 21 as the unmatched junction base count. Looking up the germline V gene yields CDR1 TSWWSYY and CDR2 QGS. RNA was isolated using the RNeasy mini kit, and reverse transcription was performed with Superscript III. To generate the CDR3 amplicons, a multiplex PCR was run using pooled V-gene forward primers together with a constant-region reverse primer that carried Illumina adaptor overhangs. After gel purification, the amplicons were indexed with Nextera index primers during seven to nine additional PCR cycles and then purified using AMPure XP beads. Sequencing of the libraries was done on an Illumina MiSeq using paired-end 250 bp reads, dual indexing and an approximately 22% PhiX spike-in. The authors processed their data as follows. Reads were quality checked with FastQC, and TRG read pairs were merged with ea-utils fastq-join. Sequences were annotated with IMGT/HighV-QUEST, keeping only productive sequences with unambiguous V-gene assignment; clonotypes were defined by identical CDR3 sequence. For downstream analysis, VDJtools 1.1.1, tcR 2.2.3, Treemap and vegan Shannon diversity in R 3.4.4 were used. Clonotypes were called again by TCRdb from the public reads via CATT, and duplicate nucleotide sequences were then merged into one entry. TCRdb, rather than the study authors, made the V and J calls. The sample contains about 75,000 delta-chain clones, 30% to 45% of them found a single time. Approximately 0.3% of the sample is in the top ten clones.

The receptor was isolated from a boy under three years old who had congenital heart surgery. The sample taken for sequencing was Vdelta1+ gamma-delta thymocytes from the thymus. What this sample's cell subset or site label stands for: FACS-sorted CD3+ TCRalphabeta- TCRVdelta1+ TCRVdelta2- thymocytes. The receptor chain draws on TRDV1 and TRDJ1; 9 central bases correspond to TRDD3. The nucleotides read TGTGCTCTTGGGGAACTCCCCACCGCTTCGTGGGGGATAAGGACCCTCGATAAACTCATCTTT. It specifies CALGELPTASWGIRTLDKLIF.